This T cell receptor beta chain originates from a study of T cell responses to AZD1222 COVID-19 vaccine. Method: immunoSEQ multiplex PCR; TCRdb's copy keeps in-frame clones and lacks some. The data hold roughly 150,000 clones, with 70% to 90% observed a single time. V was shortened by 1 base and J by 2 bases, with 16 bases between the two germline ends. Germline CDR1 and CDR2: SGHTS and YDEGEE. The CDR3 spans 16 residues. This clone was counted a single time. Its target is not known. Study-level results: Just 6 or 7 AZD1222 recipients were seropositive at baseline.

The chain employs TRBV5-8 and TRBJ2-7; D remains ambiguous. The sequence came from an adult in good health. The sequencing used peripheral blood, collected on day 0 of AZD1222 vaccination. CDR3 nucleotides: TGTGCCAGCAGCTTGATTTCGGCAGCTACAGCCTACGAGCAGTACTTC. It is translated as CASSLISAATAYEQYF.